This TCR beta chain was recovered during a study of CD8 T cells in ankylosing spondylitis. Notes on the study in general: Apparently characteristic of ankylosing spondylitis blood was a TCR beta motif (eight highly homologous variants). Certain motif variants had earlier appeared in reactive arthritis synovial fluid and blood.

CDR3 length: 17 amino acids. V dropped 6 bases and J dropped 0; count of bases not matched to a gene: 11. This clonotype was seen a handful of times. Antigen unknown. MiXCR was run by TCRdb on the 5' RACE reads, yielding one entry per CDR3 protein. The data show roughly 450,000 distinct CDR3 sequences, roughly 26% seen once. The specimen sequenced was blood, either unsorted or a sorted T cell fraction (not recorded which). This chain connects TRBV12-3 or TRBV12-4 to TRBJ2-7; TRBD1 matches 10 bases. The sequence was collected from a male donor with ankylosing spondylitis. The CDR3 DNA sequence: TGTGCCAGCAGCCAGGGCAGGGGACAGGGGCCCTCCTACGAGCAGTACTTC. It is translated as CASSQGRGQGPSYEQYF.